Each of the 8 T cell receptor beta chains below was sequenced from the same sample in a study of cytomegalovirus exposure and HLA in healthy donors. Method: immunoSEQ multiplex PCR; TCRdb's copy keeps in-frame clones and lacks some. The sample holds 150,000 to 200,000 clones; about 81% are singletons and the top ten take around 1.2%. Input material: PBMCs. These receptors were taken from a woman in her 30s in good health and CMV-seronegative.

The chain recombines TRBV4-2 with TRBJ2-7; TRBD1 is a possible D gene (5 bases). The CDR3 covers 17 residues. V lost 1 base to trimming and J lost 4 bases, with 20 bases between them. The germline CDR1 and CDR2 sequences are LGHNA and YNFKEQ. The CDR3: CASSQVSRAPRVYEQYF. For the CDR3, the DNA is TGTGCCAGCAGCCAAGTGTCCAGGGCGCCACGGGTTTACGAGCAGTACTTC.

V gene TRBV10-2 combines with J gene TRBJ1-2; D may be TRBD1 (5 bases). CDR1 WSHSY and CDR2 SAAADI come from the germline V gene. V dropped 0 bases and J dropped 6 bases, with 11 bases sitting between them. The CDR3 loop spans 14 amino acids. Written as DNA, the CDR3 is TGCGCCAGCAGTGAGTCGGGCAGGGAGGATGGCTACACCTTC. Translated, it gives CASSESGREDGYTF.

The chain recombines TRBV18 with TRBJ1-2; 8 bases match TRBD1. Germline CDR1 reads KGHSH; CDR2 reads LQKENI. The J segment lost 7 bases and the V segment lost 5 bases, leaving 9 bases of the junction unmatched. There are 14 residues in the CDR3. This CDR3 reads CASSALDRAGGYTF. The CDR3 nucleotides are TGTGCCAGCTCAGCACTGGACAGGGCAGGTGGCTACACCTTC.

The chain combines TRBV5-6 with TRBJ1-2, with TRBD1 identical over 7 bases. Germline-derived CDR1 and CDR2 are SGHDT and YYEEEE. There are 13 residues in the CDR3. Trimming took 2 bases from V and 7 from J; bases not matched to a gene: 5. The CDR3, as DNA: TGTGCCAGCAGCTTCGGACAGGCTGTTGGCTACACCTTC. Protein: CASSFGQAVGYTF. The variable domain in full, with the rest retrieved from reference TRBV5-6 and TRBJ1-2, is DAGVTQSPTHLIKTRGQQVTLRCSPKSGHDTVSWYQQALGQGPQFIFQYYEEEERQRGNFPDRFSGHQFPNYSSELNVNALLLGDSALYLCASSFGQAVGYTFGSGTRLTVV.

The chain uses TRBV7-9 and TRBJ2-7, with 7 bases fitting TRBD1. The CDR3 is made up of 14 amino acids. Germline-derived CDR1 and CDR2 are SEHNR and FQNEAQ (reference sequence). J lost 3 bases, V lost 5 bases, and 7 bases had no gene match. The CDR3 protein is CASSLTGYVYEQYF. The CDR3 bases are TGTGCCAGCAGCCTGACAGGGTACGTCTACGAGCAGTACTTC.

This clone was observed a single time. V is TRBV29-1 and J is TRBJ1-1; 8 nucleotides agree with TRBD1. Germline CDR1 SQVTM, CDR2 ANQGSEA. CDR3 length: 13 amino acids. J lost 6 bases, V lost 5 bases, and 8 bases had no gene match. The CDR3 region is CSVSEQGGAEAFF. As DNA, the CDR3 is TGCAGCGTTTCCGAACAGGGGGGTGCTGAAGCTTTCTTT.

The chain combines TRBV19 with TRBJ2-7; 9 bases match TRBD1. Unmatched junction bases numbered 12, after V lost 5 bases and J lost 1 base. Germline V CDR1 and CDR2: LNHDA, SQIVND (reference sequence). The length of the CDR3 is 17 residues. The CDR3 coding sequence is TGTGCCAGTAGTCCCCTAGCAACACAGGGGGCATCCTACGAGCAGTACTTC. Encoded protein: CASSPLATQGASYEQYF.

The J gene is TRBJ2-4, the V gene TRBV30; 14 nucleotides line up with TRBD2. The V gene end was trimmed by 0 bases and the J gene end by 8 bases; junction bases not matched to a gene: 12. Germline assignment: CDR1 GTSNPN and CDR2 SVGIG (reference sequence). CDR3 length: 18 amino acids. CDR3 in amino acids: CAWSVGGTSGSGRDIQYF. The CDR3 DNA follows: TGTGCCTGGAGTGTTGGGGGGACTAGCGGGAGCGGGAGGGACATTCAGTACTTC.